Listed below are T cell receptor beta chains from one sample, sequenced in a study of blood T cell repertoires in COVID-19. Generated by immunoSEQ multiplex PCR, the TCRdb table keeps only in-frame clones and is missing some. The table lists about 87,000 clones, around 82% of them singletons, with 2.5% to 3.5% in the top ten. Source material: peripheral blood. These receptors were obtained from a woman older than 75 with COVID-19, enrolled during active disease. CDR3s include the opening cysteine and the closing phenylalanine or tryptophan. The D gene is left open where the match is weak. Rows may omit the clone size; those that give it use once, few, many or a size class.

cdr3_nt: TGTGCCAGCAGCACGGACAGGGTGCGGAATGAGCAGTTCTTC
cdr3_aa: CASSTDRVRNEQFF
v_call: TRBV7-2
j_call: TRBJ2-1
clone_size: .
d_call: TRBD1

cdr3_nt: TGTGCCAGCAGTTTAAATAGCGGGGGTCTTCCTTACTACAATGAGCAGTTCTTC
cdr3_aa: CASSLNSGGLPYYNEQFF
v_call: TRBV27
j_call: TRBJ2-1
clone_size: .
d_call: TRBD2

cdr3_nt: TGCGCCAGCAGCCAAGAGTTAGACCAACGGAGGACTGAAGCTTTCTTT
cdr3_aa: CASSQELDQRRTEAFF
v_call: TRBV4-1
j_call: TRBJ1-1
clone_size: .
d_call: .

cdr3_nt: TGCAGCGTCTCAAGCGGGAGTGCTTACGAGCAGTACTTC
cdr3_aa: CSVSSGSAYEQYF
v_call: TRBV29-1
j_call: TRBJ2-7
clone_size: .
d_call: TRBD2

cdr3_nt: TGTGCCAGCAGCCCCCGAGGGACAGTAAACACTGAAGCTTTCTTT
cdr3_aa: CASSPRGTVNTEAFF
v_call: TRBV9
j_call: TRBJ1-1
clone_size: .
d_call: TRBD1

cdr3_nt: TGTGCCAGCAGGCTAGCGGGGGGGCTAAATGAGCAGTTCTTC
cdr3_aa: CASRLAGGLNEQFF
v_call: TRBV2
j_call: TRBJ2-1
clone_size: .
d_call: TRBD2

cdr3_nt: TGTGCCAGCAGCATCGACCGGGACTATGGGGAGACCCAGTACTTC
cdr3_aa: CASSIDRDYGETQYF
v_call: TRBV9
j_call: TRBJ2-5
clone_size: once
d_call: TRBD2

cdr3_nt: TGCGCCAGCAGCTTTATAGGGGCAGACTATGGCTACACCTTC
cdr3_aa: CASSFIGADYGYTF
v_call: TRBV5-1
j_call: TRBJ1-2
clone_size: .
d_call: .

cdr3_nt: TGTGCCAGCAGCTTGGCTGGGGGCGAGGACTATGGCTACACCTTC
cdr3_aa: CASSLAGGEDYGYTF
v_call: TRBV7-3
j_call: TRBJ1-2
clone_size: .
d_call: .

cdr3_nt: TGCGCCAGCAGCTTGGCCGGGGACAGGGGGGCTTTCTTT
cdr3_aa: CASSLAGDRGAFF
v_call: TRBV5-1
j_call: TRBJ1-1
clone_size: .
d_call: TRBD1

cdr3_nt: TGCGCCAGCACCAACTATGTGAACACTGAAGCTTTCTTT
cdr3_aa: CASTNYVNTEAFF
v_call: TRBV5-1
j_call: TRBJ1-1
clone_size: .
d_call: .

cdr3_nt: TGCAGTCGACGGGGAGGCTACACCTTC
cdr3_aa: CSRRGGYTF
v_call: TRBV20-1
j_call: TRBJ1-2
clone_size: once
d_call: .

cdr3_nt: TGTGCCAGTAGTCGGGGGGGCAGGGCTGCAACTAATGAAAAACTGTTTTTT
cdr3_aa: CASSRGGRAATNEKLFF
v_call: TRBV19
j_call: TRBJ1-4
clone_size: .
d_call: .

cdr3_nt: TGTGCCAGCACCCCCGGACTTATGGGGAAGCCCCAGCATTTT
cdr3_aa: CASTPGLMGKPQHF
v_call: TRBV2
j_call: TRBJ1-5
clone_size: .
d_call: .

cdr3_nt: TGTGCCAGCAGTAACAGGGACGACACTGAAGCTTTCTTT
cdr3_aa: CASSNRDDTEAFF
v_call: TRBV2
j_call: TRBJ1-1
clone_size: .
d_call: .

cdr3_nt: TGTGCCAGCTCACCACTAGCGGGGCTCACAGATACGCAGTATTTT
cdr3_aa: CASSPLAGLTDTQYF
v_call: TRBV18
j_call: TRBJ2-3
clone_size: .
d_call: TRBD2

cdr3_nt: TGCGCCAGCAGTCTTCTATCTTCCCAATGGGAATTTCAGGGGGCCCATTCACCCCTCCACTTT
cdr3_aa: CASSLLSSQWEFQGAHSPLHF
v_call: TRBV23-1
j_call: TRBJ1-6
clone_size: .
d_call: TRBD1

cdr3_nt: TGTGCCAGCAGCTTACTCGGGTCTCCCCACAGGGCCCCCAATGAGCAGTTCTTC
cdr3_aa: CASSLLGSPHRAPNEQFF
v_call: TRBV11-2
j_call: TRBJ2-1
clone_size: once
d_call: .

cdr3_nt: TGTGCCAGCAGCTATCAGGGGGCGGCCGGCACAGATACGCAGTATTTT
cdr3_aa: CASSYQGAAGTDTQYF
v_call: TRBV11-3
j_call: TRBJ2-3
clone_size: once
d_call: TRBD1

cdr3_nt: TGTGCCAGTAGTATGGGCACCAGTTATGGCTACACCTTC
cdr3_aa: CASSMGTSYGYTF
v_call: TRBV19
j_call: TRBJ1-2
clone_size: .
d_call: .

cdr3_nt: TGTGCCAGCAGCCCGAGGACAGGGGCCAATGAGCAGTTCTTC
cdr3_aa: CASSPRTGANEQFF
v_call: TRBV4-2
j_call: TRBJ2-1
clone_size: .
d_call: TRBD1

cdr3_nt: TGTGCCAGCGCGTCCTACGAGCAGTACTTC
cdr3_aa: CASASYEQYF
v_call: TRBV28
j_call: TRBJ2-7
clone_size: .
d_call: .

cdr3_nt: TGTGCCAGCAGTACATCCGGGACAGGGAAAACTGAAGCTTTCTTT
cdr3_aa: CASSTSGTGKTEAFF
v_call: TRBV6-5
j_call: TRBJ1-1
clone_size: .
d_call: TRBD1

cdr3_nt: TGCGCCAGCAGTGATGTGTTGGGGACAGCCCTAGAGCAGTTCTTC
cdr3_aa: CASSDVLGTALEQFF
v_call: TRBV10-1
j_call: TRBJ2-1
clone_size: .
d_call: TRBD1

cdr3_nt: TGTGCCAGCAGGCCTACAGGGGGCGGGACTGGCTACACCTTC
cdr3_aa: CASRPTGGGTGYTF
v_call: TRBV27
j_call: TRBJ1-2
clone_size: .
d_call: TRBD1